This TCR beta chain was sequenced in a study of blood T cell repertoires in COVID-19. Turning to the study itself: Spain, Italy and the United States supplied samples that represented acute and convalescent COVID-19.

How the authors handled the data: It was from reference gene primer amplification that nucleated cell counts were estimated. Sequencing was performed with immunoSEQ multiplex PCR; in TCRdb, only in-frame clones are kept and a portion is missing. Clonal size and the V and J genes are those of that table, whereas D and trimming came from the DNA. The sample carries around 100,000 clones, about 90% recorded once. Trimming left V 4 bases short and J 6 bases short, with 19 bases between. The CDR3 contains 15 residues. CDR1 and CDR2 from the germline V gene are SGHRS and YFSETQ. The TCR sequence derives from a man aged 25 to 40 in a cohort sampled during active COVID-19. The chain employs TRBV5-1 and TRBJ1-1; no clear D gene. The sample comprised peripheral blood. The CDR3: CASSRRYRGEPEAFF. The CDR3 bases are TGCGCCAGCAGCCGGAGATATCGGGGTGAGCCTGAAGCTTTCTTT.